Below, 30 T cell receptor beta chains from the same sample are listed, as sequenced in a study of Graves' ophthalmopathy and Graves' hyperthyroidism. Amplified TCR beta CDR3 regions were obtained using RNA transcripts as template. The authors performed first-round RT-PCR with HTBI primers and then a second-round multiplex PCR. TCRdb reprocessed the multiplex PCR reads with MiXCR, giving one entry per CDR3 protein. The sample holds hundreds of thousands of distinct CDR3 sequences; over 40% are singletons and the top ten take over 2.5%. Input material: peripheral blood. These TCRs come from an adult man with Graves' ophthalmopathy.

The chain couples TRBV7-3 to TRBJ2-7; TRBD1 might be the D (6 bases). This CDR3 is 13 amino acids long. CDR1 is SGHTA, CDR2 FQGTGA, per germline. Trimming shortened V by 8 bases and J by 3 bases, and 14 bases separated the two germline ends. Here the CDR3 reads CASPRQEVYEQYF. DNA for the CDR3: TGTGCCAGCCCCCGACAGGAGGTCTACGAGCAGTACTTC.

This clonotype was observed many times. This chain connects TRBV5-8 to TRBJ1-4, with D hard to call. V dropped 4 bases and J dropped 6 bases, with 16 bases sitting between them. The CDR3 runs 15 residues. Looked up from germline, CDR1 is SGHTS and CDR2 is YDEGEE. For the CDR3, the DNA is TGTGCCAGCAGCCCCGAGAACAGAATCCATGAAAAACTGTTTTTT. Its protein product is CASSPENRIHEKLFF.

This clonotype was seen only a few times. This sequence joins TRBV3-1 and TRBJ2-7; D unresolved. V dropped 2 bases and J dropped 3 bases, with 8 bases sitting between them. The CDR3 totals 13 residues. CDR1 is LGHDT and CDR2 is YNNKEL in the germline V gene (reference sequence). Written as DNA, the CDR3 is TGTGCCAGCAGCCAACGGCACAGCTACGAGCAGTACTTC. Residues: CASSQRHSYEQYF.

The chain carries TRBV24-1 and TRBJ1-1, with TRBD1 as a possible D gene (6 bases). Trimming stripped 3 bases from V and 1 base from J, with 11 bases between. This CDR3 has 15 amino acids. CDR1 is KGHDR and CDR2 is SFDVKD in the germline V gene. This chain's CDR3 is CATSDRGRGNTEAFF. The CDR3 region has the DNA TGTGCCACCAGTGATAGGGGCAGGGGGAACACTGAAGCTTTCTTT.

This clonotype has just a few counts. This sequence joins TRBV20-1 and TRBJ1-1; D call uncertain. There are 15 residues in the CDR3. The V and J ends lost 3 bases and 0 bases respectively, with 14 bases between them. The germline V gene has CDR1 DFQATT and CDR2 SNEGSKA (reference sequence). Here the CDR3 reads CSARELDLMNTEAFF. CDR3 sequence (DNA): TGCAGTGCTAGGGAGCTGGACTTAATGAACACTGAAGCTTTCTTT.

This clonotype showed up just once. V usage is TRBV2 and J usage is TRBJ2-2, with 16 bases identical to TRBD2. The CDR3 length is 18 residues. The V gene end was trimmed by 3 bases and the J gene end by 4 bases; junction bases not matched to a gene: 5. CDR1 and CDR2 (germline): SNHLY, FYNNEI. CDR3 bases: TGTGCCAGCAGTGAGAGGGGACTAGCGGGAGGGCCCACCGGGGAGCTGTTTTTT. Protein: CASSERGLAGGPTGELFF.

Ten or more counts support this clonotype. The CDR3 is CATSRRPGPFMNTEAFF. CDR3 bases: TGTGCCACCAGCCGAAGACCCGGACCCTTCATGAACACTGAAGCTTTCTTT. The V gene is TRBV15, the J gene TRBJ1-1; D gene unclear. The V gene's germline CDR1 is LNHNV and CDR2 YYDKDF (reference sequence). V was cut by 5 bases and J by 0 bases, with 19 bases left in between. This CDR3 has 17 residues.

J is TRBJ1-2 and V is TRBV9; TRBD1 matches 8 bases. The CDR3 consists of 14 residues. Trimming took 5 bases from V and 6 from J; bases not matched to a gene: 9. Germline CDR1 is SGDLS and CDR2 is YYNGEE. CDR3 in DNA: TGTGCCAGCAGTGCCCCCAGGGGGCGGAATGGCTACACCTTC. Residues: CASSAPRGRNGYTF.

This chain uses TRBV5-1 with TRBJ2-1, with D tentatively TRBD1 (5 bases). Trimming took 5 bases from V and 8 from J, leaving 14 bases between them. In germline, CDR1 is SGHRS, CDR2 YFSETQ. The CDR3 runs 13 residues. In nucleotides, the CDR3 is TGCGCCAGCAGGGGCAGGGTTTTCGATGAGCAGTTCTTC. This encodes CASRGRVFDEQFF.

The chain has TRBV5-1 and TRBJ2-7; the match to TRBD1 covers 11 bases. Germline values: CDR1 SGHRS, CDR2 YFSETQ. This CDR3 has 17 residues. V gave up 1 base and J gave up 4 bases; unmatched junction bases: 10. The CDR3 DNA reads TGCGCCAGCAGCTTGTTCCGTCCGGGACAGGGGGTATACGAGCAGTACTTC. This translates into CASSLFRPGQGVYEQYF.

This clonotype turned up a few times. A much larger clone lies a single base off, so this may be a read error. The chain links TRBV5-1 to TRBJ2-5; 9 nucleotides align to TRBD1. Germline V gene lookup returns CDR1 SGHRS and CDR2 YFSETQ. With 1 base clipped from V and 7 bases from J, the junction kept 8 bases outside the gene matches. This CDR3 is 15 amino acids long. CDR3 loop: CASSLWDRDKGTQYF. CDR3 coding DNA: TGCGCCAGCAGCTTGTGGGACAGGGACAAAGGGACCCAGTACTTC.

The genes are TRBV10-3 and TRBJ2-5, with 9 bases aligning to TRBD1. This CDR3 region has 12 residues. V shed 10 bases, J shed 5 bases, and the junction held 5 bases outside the gene matches. CDR1 and CDR2 (germline): ENHRY, SYGVKD. The CDR3 loop reads CATGQGRETQYF. Here the CDR3 DNA reads TGTGCCACCGGACAGGGGCGGGAGACCCAGTACTTC.

This clonotype was seen a few times. DNA for the CDR3: TGTGCCAGCAGCGCGGGACAGGGTGGAAACACCATATATTTT. Residues: CASSAGQGGNTIYF. The chain uses TRBV7-8 and TRBJ1-3, with TRBD1 matching over 9 bases. CDR1 and CDR2 from the germline V gene are SGHVS and FQNEAQ. J lost 3 bases, V lost 5 bases, and 2 bases had no gene match. The CDR3 is 14 residues long.

This clonotype was seen only a few times. This rearrangement joins TRBV12-3 or TRBV12-4 to TRBJ2-7; perhaps TRBD2 as D (6 bases). This CDR3 is 14 amino acids long. The V end was cut by 6 bases, the J end by 0 bases, with 12 bases between. The CDR3 is CASRISGRSYEQYF. Written as DNA, the CDR3 is TGTGCCAGCAGAATTAGCGGACGCTCCTACGAGCAGTACTTC.

This clonotype was detected once. Just one base apart from a much larger clone, this may be a read error. The genes are TRBV12-5 and TRBJ2-7; D gene uncertain. The CDR3 is made up of 14 amino acids. The germline V gene encodes CDR1 LGHNT and CDR2 FRNRAP. The CDR3 nucleotides read TGTGCCAGCAGTCTTAGTGGGTCAGTGGGGGAGCAGTACTTC. This sequence encodes CASSLSGSVGEQYF. The full variable domain, rest sourced from reference TRBV12-5 and TRBJ2-7, is DARVTQTPRHKVTEMGQEVTMRCQPILGHNTVFWYRQTMMQGLELLAYFRNRAPLDDSGMPKDRFSAEMPDATLATLKIQPSEPRDSAVYFCASSLSGSVGEQYFGPGTRLTVT.

The chain links TRBV29-1 to TRBJ2-1; TRBD2 is a possible D gene (6 bases). Germline CDR1 reads SQVTM; CDR2 reads ANQGSEA. V was clipped by 1 base and J by 2 bases, with 9 bases between them. The CDR3 length is 14 residues. The CDR3 loop reads CSVEAGVAYNEQFF. DNA for the CDR3: TGCAGCGTTGAAGCGGGAGTCGCCTACAATGAGCAGTTCTTC.

As concerns this clonotype: Since the CDR3 does not end with the conserved phenylalanine or tryptophan, this likely comes from a read error. The DNA is omitted, as the CDR3 cannot be located on it reliably, and the CDR3 follows TCRdb's listing. CDR3 sequence reads: CASSQEVGSVG. The rearrangement joins TRBV4-1 to TRBJ1-2. CDR1 is MGHRA and CDR2 is YSYEKL in the germline V gene. Both ends counted, the CDR3 spans 11 residues.

This clonotype was detected a few times. This chain uses TRBV19 with TRBJ1-2; 7 bases are shared with TRBD1. Trimming took 7 bases from V and 4 from J; bases not matched to a gene: 12. The length of the CDR3 is 15 residues. In germline, CDR1 is LNHDA, CDR2 SQIVND (reference sequence). CDR3 sequence (DNA): TGTGCCAGTATTGGGGAAAGGGGGCTCGCCTATGGCTACACCTTC. It translates to CASIGERGLAYGYTF.

The J gene is TRBJ1-6, the V gene TRBV7-9; 7 positions agree with TRBD1. The CDR3 is 15 residues long. Germline CDR1 and CDR2: SEHNR and FQNEAQ (reference sequence). Trimming took 4 bases from V and 7 from J; bases not matched to a gene: 7. DNA of the CDR3: TGTGCCAGCAGCTGGCCCGGGACAGCGAATTCACCCCTCCACTTT. It yields the protein CASSWPGTANSPLHF. Supplemented by reference TRBV7-9 and TRBJ1-6, the full variable domain reads DTGVSQNPRHKITKRGQNVTFRCDPISEHNRLYWYRQTLGQGPEFLTYFQNEAQLEKSRLLSDRFSAERPKGSFSTLEIQRTEQGDSAMYLCASSWPGTANSPLHFGNGTRLTVT.

This chain joins TRBV7-7 and TRBJ2-2; 14 nucleotides match TRBD2. The germline gives CDR1 SSHAT, CDR2 FNYEAQ (reference sequence). V shed 5 bases, J shed 6 bases, and the junction held 8 bases outside the gene matches. This CDR3 contains 17 residues. The CDR3 DNA reads TGTGCCAGCAGCCCCGGGGAGGGACTAGCGGGAGCCGGGGAGCTGTTTTTT. It codes for CASSPGEGLAGAGELFF. Drawing the rest from reference TRBV7-7 and TRBJ2-2, the complete variable domain is GAGVSQSPRYKVTKRGQDVTLRCDPISSHATLYWYQQALGQGPEFLTYFNYEAQPDKSGLPSDRFSAERPEGSISTLTIQRTEQRDSAMYRCASSPGEGLAGAGELFFGEGSRLTVL.

This clonotype was seen repeatedly, ten times or more. This chain links TRBV5-8 with TRBJ2-7; TRBD2 aligns across 9 bases. Germline lookup yields CDR1 SGHTS and CDR2 YDEGEE. The CDR3 totals 15 residues. With 4 bases clipped from V and 2 bases from J, the junction kept 7 bases outside the gene matches. As DNA, the CDR3 is TGTGCCAGCAGCGACCTAGCGGGATGGCCCTACGAGCAGTACTTC. Protein: CASSDLAGWPYEQYF.

In this sample, this clonotype turned up a few times. The V call is TRBV20-1, the J call TRBJ2-5; 14 bases line up with TRBD2. CDR1 and CDR2 from the germline V gene are DFQATT and SNEGSKA (reference sequence). CDR3 length: 15 residues. Trimming cost V 6 bases and J 5 bases; bases outside gene matches: 8. As DNA, the CDR3 is TGCAGTGCAGAACCCGGGACTAGCGGGAGTGAGACCCAGTACTTC. This sequence encodes CSAEPGTSGSETQYF.

This clonotype came up many times. The rearrangement joins TRBV29-1 to TRBJ1-2, with D hard to call. The CDR3 totals 12 residues. Deletions cut 1 base from V and 6 bases from J, with 9 bases between. CDR1 and CDR2 from the germline V gene are SQVTM and ANQGSEA. The CDR3 here is CSVEVNGDGYTF. The CDR3 coding sequence is TGCAGCGTTGAAGTAAATGGGGATGGCTACACCTTC. Using reference TRBV29-1 and TRBJ1-2 for the parts outside the CDR3, the full variable domain is SAVISQKPSRDICQRGTSLTIQCQVDSQVTMMFWYRQQPGQSLTLIATANQGSEATYESGFVIDKFPISRPNLTFSTLTVSNMSPEDSSIYLCSVEVNGDGYTFGSGTRLTVV.

This chain links TRBV7-3 with TRBJ2-5, with D perhaps matching TRBD1 (5 bases). Trimming left V 0 bases short and J 4 bases short, with 9 bases between. There are 14 residues in the CDR3. The germline CDR1 and CDR2 sequences are SGHTA and FQGTGA. In DNA, the CDR3 is TGTGCCAGCAGCTTAACTGGGGCTCTAGAGACCCAGTACTTC. This gives the protein CASSLTGALETQYF.

In its sample, this clonotype was seen many times. CDR3 in DNA: TGTGCCAGCAGCCCTAGGGGAAACACCGGGGAGCTGTTTTTT. It is translated as CASSPRGNTGELFF. The chain joins TRBV7-9 to TRBJ2-2; D possibly corresponds to TRBD1 (5 bases). The CDR3 covers 14 residues. Looked up from germline, CDR1 is SEHNR and CDR2 is FQNEAQ (reference sequence). V lost 5 bases and J 2 bases, leaving 9 bases between the germline ends.

This clonotype showed up just a few times. The rearrangement uses TRBV2 and TRBJ2-7, with D unclear. V lost 5 bases and J lost 4, with 15 bases in between. The CDR3 totals 14 residues. Germline CDR1 and CDR2: SNHLY and FYNNEI. Written as DNA, the CDR3 is TGTGCCAGCAGTCTCACCCCCGGGTCTTACGAGCAGTACTTC. Its translation: CASSLTPGSYEQYF.

This clonotype turned up a few times. This chain uses TRBV12-3 or TRBV12-4 with TRBJ2-7; D ambiguous. The germline V and J ends were trimmed by 6 bases and 3 bases, with 18 bases remaining between them. This CDR3 has 15 residues. The CDR3 protein is CASSPVAGQHYEQYF. CDR3 DNA sequence: TGTGCCAGCAGCCCTGTTGCCGGGCAACACTACGAGCAGTACTTC.

At least ten counts were recorded for this clonotype. The chain links TRBV7-9 to TRBJ2-7, with D maybe TRBD1 (5 bases). The CDR3 is made up of 15 amino acids. The germline V and J ends were trimmed by 6 bases and 4 bases, with 19 bases remaining between them. Germline-derived CDR1 and CDR2 are SEHNR and FQNEAQ (reference sequence). CDR3 sequence reads: CASSPTAQGRYEQYF. CDR3 bases: TGTGCCAGCAGTCCCACGGCGCAGGGAAGGTACGAGCAGTACTTC.

This clonotype was seen only a few times. The gene calls are TRBV12-3 or TRBV12-4 and TRBJ2-2; 8 bases map to TRBD2. Unmatched junction bases numbered 8, after V lost 7 bases and J lost 4 bases. This CDR3 spans 15 amino acids. In DNA form, the CDR3 reads TGTGCCAGCAACACATGGGGGACTAGCACCGGGGAGCTGTTTTTT. Its translation is CASNTWGTSTGELFF.

For this clonotype: Possible read error: a much larger clone is one base away. This chain links TRBV7-9 with TRBJ2-7; 7 nucleotides line up with TRBD2. There are 15 residues in the CDR3. Germline loops: CDR1 SEHNR, CDR2 FQNEAQ (reference sequence). CDR3 nucleotide sequence: TGTGCCAACAGCCCTAGCGGAGCAAGCTCCTACGAGCAGTACTTC. Translating gives CANSPSGASSYEQYF.